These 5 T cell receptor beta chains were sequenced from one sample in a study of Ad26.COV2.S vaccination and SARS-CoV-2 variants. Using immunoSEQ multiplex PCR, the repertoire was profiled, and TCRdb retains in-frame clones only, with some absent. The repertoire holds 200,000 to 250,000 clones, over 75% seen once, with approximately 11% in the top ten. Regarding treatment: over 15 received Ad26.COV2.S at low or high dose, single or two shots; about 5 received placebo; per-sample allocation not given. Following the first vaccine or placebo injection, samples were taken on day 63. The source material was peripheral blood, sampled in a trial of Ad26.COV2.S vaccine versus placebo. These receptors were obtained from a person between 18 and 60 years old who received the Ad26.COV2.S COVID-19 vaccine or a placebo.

The CDR3 DNA reads as TGTGCCAGCAGCTTAGGGCAGGTTAACTATGGCTACACCTTC. It encodes CASSLGQVNYGYTF. The chain carries TRBV7-2 and TRBJ1-2, with D unresolved. The CDR3 consists of 14 residues. The germline gives CDR1 SGHTA, CDR2 FQGNSA. The V gene lost 1 base and the J gene lost 1 base, with 7 bases spanning the gap.

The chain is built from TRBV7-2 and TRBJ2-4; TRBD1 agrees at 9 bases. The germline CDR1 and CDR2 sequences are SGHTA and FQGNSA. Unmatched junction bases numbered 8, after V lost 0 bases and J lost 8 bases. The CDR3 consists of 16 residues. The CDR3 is CASSLALDRGSDIQYF. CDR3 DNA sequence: TGTGCCAGCAGCTTAGCTTTGGACAGGGGATCAGACATTCAGTACTTC. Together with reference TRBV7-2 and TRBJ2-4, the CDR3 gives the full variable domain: GAGVSQSPSNKVTEKGKDVELRCDPISGHTALYWYRQSLGQGLEFLIYFQGNSAPDKSGLPSDRFSAERTGGSVSTLTIQRTQQEDSAVYLCASSLALDRGSDIQYFGAGTRLSVL.

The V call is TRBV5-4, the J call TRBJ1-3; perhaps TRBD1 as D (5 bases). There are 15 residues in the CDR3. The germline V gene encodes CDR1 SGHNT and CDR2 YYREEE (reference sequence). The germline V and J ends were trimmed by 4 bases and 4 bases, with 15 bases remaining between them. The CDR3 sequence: CASSPSGTVGNTIYF. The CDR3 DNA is TGTGCCAGCAGCCCCTCAGGGACCGTCGGAAACACCATATATTTT.

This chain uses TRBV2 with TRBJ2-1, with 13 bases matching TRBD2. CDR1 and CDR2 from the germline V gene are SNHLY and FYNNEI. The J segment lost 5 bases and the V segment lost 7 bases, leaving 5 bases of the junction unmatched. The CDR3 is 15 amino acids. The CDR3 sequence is CASTLLAGGHNEQFF. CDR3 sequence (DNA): TGTGCCAGCACTTTACTAGCGGGAGGGCACAATGAGCAGTTCTTC. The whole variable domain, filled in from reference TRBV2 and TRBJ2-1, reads EPEVTQTPSHQVTQMGQEVILRCVPISNHLYFYWYRQILGQKVEFLVSFYNNEISEKSEIFDDQFSVERPDGSNFTLKIRSTKLEDSAMYFCASTLLAGGHNEQFFGPGTRLTVL.

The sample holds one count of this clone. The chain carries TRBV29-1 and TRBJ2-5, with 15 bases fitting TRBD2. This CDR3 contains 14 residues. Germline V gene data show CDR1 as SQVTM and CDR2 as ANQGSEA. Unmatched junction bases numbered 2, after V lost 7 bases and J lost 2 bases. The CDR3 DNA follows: TGCAGCGCAGGGACTAGCGGGGGGCAAGAGACCCAGTACTTC. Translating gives CSAGTSGGQETQYF.